This T cell receptor beta chain is drawn from a study of blood T cell repertoires in COVID-19. Sequencing used immunoSEQ multiplex PCR; TCRdb keeps in-frame clones, though not all of them. The sample has about 180,000 clones; more than 80% are singletons. CDR3 length: 14 amino acids. Germline CDR1 and CDR2: DFQATT and SNEGSKA (reference sequence). J lost 4 bases, V lost 3 bases, and 8 bases had no gene match. The receptor was derived from a man in his forties or fifties who had recovered from COVID-19. The sequencing input was PBMCs or T cells enriched from blood (not recorded which). This chain links TRBV20-1 with TRBJ2-5; TRBD2 agrees at 7 bases. CDR3 bases: TGCAGTGCTAGTCTGGGGCCGGGGGGAGAGACCCAGTACTTC. It translates to CSASLGPGGETQYF.